This TCR beta chain was sequenced for a study of CD8+ T cells in alopecia areata. Treatment specified: oral pan-JAK inhibitor, 5-10 mg twice daily. RNA extraction and reverse transcription yielded cDNA as sequencing template. Assay: immunoSEQ multiplex PCR; the TCRdb copy retains only in-frame clones and omits some. Of about 180,000 clones in the sample, around 49% were seen once. The specimen comprised CD8+ T cells sorted from blood, sampled around week 54, from a patient treated with tofacitinib. The sequence derives from a human donor with alopecia areata.

In DNA form, the CDR3 reads TGTGCCAGTAGCCCCGAGGGACACCTCCTCCACTTT. It yields the protein CASSPEGHLLHF. The chain links TRBV19 to TRBJ1-6; D perhaps matches TRBD1 (6 bases). From germline, CDR1 is LNHDA and CDR2 SQIVND (reference sequence). V lost 6 bases and J 15 bases, leaving 15 bases between the germline ends. CDR3 length equals 12 residues.